The 8 T cell receptor beta chains reported below all come from one sample, sequenced in a study of shared clonotypes between healthy human individuals. Here immunoSEQ multiplex PCR was the method, and the copy in TCRdb shows in-frame clones only, minus some. The table records about 1.5 million clones, nearly 99% of them present only once. Sequenced: naive CD4+ T cells sorted from blood. Documented subset: CD45RA+ positively selected. These receptors all come from a man aged 25-40 years in good health.

The chain combines TRBV4-1 with TRBJ1-1; TRBD1 matches at 10 bases. J was trimmed by 0 bases and V by 5 bases; bases with no gene match: 6. CDR3 length equals 16 residues. Germline V gene data show CDR1 as MGHRA and CDR2 as YSYEKL. The CDR3 DNA sequence: TGCGCCAGCAGCAGGGGGGACAGGGGAATGAACACTGAAGCTTTCTTT. As protein: CASSRGDRGMNTEAFF.

In regard to this clone: This same CDR3 is encoded by further DNA sequences in the sample. V and J are TRBV9 and TRBJ2-7, with TRBD2 matching 10 bases. The length of the CDR3 is 14 residues. Per germline, CDR1 SGDLS and CDR2 YYNGEE. V dropped 4 bases and J dropped 1; count of bases not matched to a gene: 2. CDR3 bases: TGTGCCAGCAGCCGGACTAGCGGTTCCTACGAGCAGTACTTC. It translates to CASSRTSGSYEQYF. Full variable domain (remainder filled in from reference TRBV9 and TRBJ2-7): DSGVTQTPKHLITATGQRVTLRCSPRSGDLSVYWYQQSLDQGLQFLIQYYNGEERAKGNILERFSAQQFPDLHSELNLSSLELGDSALYFCASSRTSGSYEQYFGPGTRLTVT.

This chain links TRBV5-1 with TRBJ2-7, with no clear D. Trimming shortened V by 0 bases and J by 0 bases, and 10 bases separated the two germline ends. In germline, CDR1 is SGHRS, CDR2 YFSETQ. The CDR3 contains 15 residues. This CDR3 reads CASSLVRSASYEQYF. The CDR3, as DNA: TGCGCCAGCAGCTTGGTTCGCAGCGCCTCCTACGAGCAGTACTTC. Full variable domain (missing parts from reference TRBV5-1 and TRBJ2-7): KAGVTQTPRYLIKTRGQQVTLSCSPISGHRSVSWYQQTPGQGLQFLFEYFSETQRNKGNFPGRFSGRQFSNSRSEMNVSTLELGDSALYLCASSLVRSASYEQYFGPGTRLTVT.

This clone was detected once. The chain recombines TRBV19 with TRBJ1-5; tentative D call: TRBD1 (5 bases). V shed 6 bases and J shed 15 bases, with 12 bases lying between them. The germline V gene encodes CDR1 LNHDA and CDR2 SQIVND (reference sequence). The CDR3 consists of 10 residues. The CDR3 sequence: CASSQGRLHF. The CDR3 DNA is TGTGCCAGTAGCCAGGGACGGCTGCATTTT.

The chain couples TRBV27 to TRBJ1-2, with 8 bases lining up with TRBD1. CDR1 MNHEY and CDR2 SMNVEV come from the germline V gene (reference sequence). CDR3 length equals 18 residues. The J segment lost 3 bases and the V segment lost 6 bases, leaving 18 bases of the junction unmatched. The CDR3 DNA reads TGTGCCAGCAGGCCAAAAGGGACAGGCTTACTTGGGGACTATGGCTACACCTTC. This sequence encodes CASRPKGTGLLGDYGYTF.

The CDR3: CASSQYRTSLNTEAFF. As DNA, the CDR3 is TGTGCCAGCAGCCAGTACCGGACAAGTCTGAACACTGAAGCTTTCTTT. The V gene is TRBV5-6, the J gene TRBJ1-1; D may be TRBD1 (5 bases). V lost 4 bases and J lost 0, with 16 bases in between. The CDR3 loop spans 16 amino acids. The germline gives CDR1 SGHDT, CDR2 YYEEEE.

The chain employs TRBV18 and TRBJ1-2, with D uncertain. V lost 2 bases to trimming and J lost 7 bases, with 14 bases between them. Germline assignment: CDR1 KGHSH and CDR2 LQKENI. The CDR3 is 14 residues long. CDR3: CASSPNSGTFGYTF. Written as DNA, the CDR3 is TGTGCCAGCTCACCAAACAGTGGAACCTTTGGCTACACCTTC.

This rearrangement joins TRBV5-1 to TRBJ2-5; D is undetermined. The CDR3 runs to 15 residues. V lost 0 bases and J 2 bases, leaving 11 bases between the germline ends. CDR1 and CDR2 from the germline V gene are SGHRS and YFSETQ. The CDR3 nucleotides read TGCGCCAGCAGCTTGGTAGGGCGGATACAAGAGACCCAGTACTTC. Residues: CASSLVGRIQETQYF. The full variable domain, completed using reference TRBV5-1 and TRBJ2-5, is KAGVTQTPRYLIKTRGQQVTLSCSPISGHRSVSWYQQTPGQGLQFLFEYFSETQRNKGNFPGRFSGRQFSNSRSEMNVSTLELGDSALYLCASSLVGRIQETQYFGPGTRLLVL.